The source of this T cell receptor beta chain is a study of control samples from healthy donors and cancer patients. This clone has only one observation. Profiling relied on immunoSEQ multiplex PCR, and the TCRdb table lists in-frame clones only, not all of them. The table has over 100,000 clones, 80% to 95% seen once. Losses at the gene ends were 0 bases for V and 5 bases for J; bases not matched to a gene: 8. Germline CDR1 and CDR2: GTSNPN and SVGIG (reference sequence). The CDR3 runs 15 residues. The sample was blood. The clonotype was recovered from a woman between 45 and 65 years old in good health. The chain links TRBV30 to TRBJ1-1; 8 bases map to TRBD1. CDR3 in DNA: TGTGCCTGGAGTGTAACGGGACAGGTAACGACTGAAGCTTTCTTT. It translates to CAWSVTGQVTTEAFF. The full variable domain, its missing parts supplied by reference TRBV30 and TRBJ1-1, is SQTIHQWPATLVQPVGSPLSLECTVEGTSNPNLYWYRQAAGRGLQLLFYSVGIGQISSEVPQNLSASRPQDRQFILSSKKLLLSDSGFYLCAWSVTGQVTTEAFFGQGTRLTVV.